Each of the 8 T cell receptor beta chains below was sequenced from the same sample in a study of CXCR3-negative and CXCR3-positive naive CD8 T cells. No antigens are known for them. cDNA libraries for TRB were generated by 5' RACE incorporating UMI labels. TCRdb reprocessed the 5' RACE reads, keeping one entry per CDR3 protein, no DNA. With around 95,000 distinct CDR3 sequences in the sample, the ten largest clones hold approximately 1%. General study results and limits: TRB CDR3 hydrophobicity was greater in CXCR3-positive naive cells than in CXCR3-negative naive cells.

Sequencing used naive CXCR3+ CD8+ T cells from blood. Described subset: CD45RO-CCR7+CD27+CD95- naive CD8+ T cells expressing CXCR3 (TNR3+). Every receptor here comes from a human donor in good health. Some clones in this sample may be carry-over from other donors' samples.

The chain's CDR3 is CASSSTGDGYTF. The chain uses TRBV5-1 and TRBJ1-2; the D gene TCRdb calls, TRBD1, cannot be checked with no DNA. CDR3 length equals 12 residues. CDR1 and CDR2 from the germline V gene are SGHRS and YFSETQ.

V gene TRBV27 combines with J gene TRBJ2-6. CDR3 length: 15 amino acids. The germline gives CDR1 MNHEY, CDR2 SMNVEV (reference sequence). The CDR3 region is CASSPYSSGANVLTF.

The rearrangement joins TRBV27 to TRBJ2-1; the TCRdb D gene call, TRBD2, has no DNA to confirm it. This CDR3 has 16 amino acids. Germline values: CDR1 MNHEY, CDR2 SMNVEV (reference sequence). The CDR3 protein is CASSFMGLPNYNEQFF.

The chain links TRBV29-1 to TRBJ1-1; TCRdb's D call of TRBD1 is untestable without DNA. This CDR3 is 14 amino acids long. The germline V gene encodes CDR1 SQVTM and CDR2 ANQGSEA. The CDR3 loop reads CSVGTTGGETEAFF.

The genes are TRBV7-7 and TRBJ2-1. The CDR3 is 15 residues long. In germline, CDR1 is SSHAT, CDR2 FNYEAQ (reference sequence). CDR3 protein: CASSRSRSSYNEQFF.

The rearrangement links TRBV7-9 to TRBJ2-1; the TCRdb call, TRBD1, lacks DNA for checking. Looked up from germline, CDR1 is SEHNR and CDR2 is FQNEAQ (reference sequence). The CDR3 spans 16 residues. CDR3 sequence reads: CASSFPDPSSYNEQFF.

This rearrangement joins TRBV2 to TRBJ2-7. CDR1 and CDR2 from the germline V gene are SNHLY and FYNNEI. The CDR3 has 13 residues. CDR3 residues: CASSESGYYEQYF.

V is TRBV7-2 and J is TRBJ2-5. CDR1 and CDR2 from the germline V gene are SGHTA and FQGNSA. The CDR3 totals 15 residues. This CDR3 is CASSLLALKQETQYF.